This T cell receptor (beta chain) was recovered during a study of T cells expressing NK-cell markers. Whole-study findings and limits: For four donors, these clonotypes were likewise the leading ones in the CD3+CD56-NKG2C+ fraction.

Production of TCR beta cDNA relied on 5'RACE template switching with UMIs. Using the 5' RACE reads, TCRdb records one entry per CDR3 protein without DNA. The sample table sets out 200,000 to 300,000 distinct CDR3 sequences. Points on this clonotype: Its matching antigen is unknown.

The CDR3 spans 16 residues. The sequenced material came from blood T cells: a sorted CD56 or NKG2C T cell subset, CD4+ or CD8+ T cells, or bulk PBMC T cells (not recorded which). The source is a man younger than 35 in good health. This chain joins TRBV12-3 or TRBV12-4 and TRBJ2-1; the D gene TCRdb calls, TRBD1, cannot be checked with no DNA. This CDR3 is CASSPFAGRGDNEQFF.